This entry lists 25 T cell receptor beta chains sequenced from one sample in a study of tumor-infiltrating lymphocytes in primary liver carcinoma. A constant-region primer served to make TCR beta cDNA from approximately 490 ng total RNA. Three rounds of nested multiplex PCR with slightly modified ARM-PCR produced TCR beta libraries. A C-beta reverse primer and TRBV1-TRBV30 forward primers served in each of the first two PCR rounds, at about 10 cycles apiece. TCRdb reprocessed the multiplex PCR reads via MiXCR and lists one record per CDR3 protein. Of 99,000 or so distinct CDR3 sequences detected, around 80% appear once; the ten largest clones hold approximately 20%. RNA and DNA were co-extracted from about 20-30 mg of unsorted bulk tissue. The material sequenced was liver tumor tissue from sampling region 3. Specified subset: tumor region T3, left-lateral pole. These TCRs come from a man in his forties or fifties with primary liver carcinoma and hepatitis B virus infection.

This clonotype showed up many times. The CDR3 loop reads CATSASKGMNTEAFF. CDR3 sequence (DNA): TGTGCCACCTCAGCTTCCAAGGGCATGAACACTGAAGCTTTCTTT. J is TRBJ1-1 and V is TRBV5-4; D gene uncertain. Germline CDR1 reads SGHNT; CDR2 reads YYREEE (reference sequence). The CDR3 extends over 15 amino acids. V was trimmed by 9 bases and J by 0 bases, leaving 18 bases between them. The full variable domain, rest sourced from reference TRBV5-4 and TRBJ1-1, is ETGVTQSPTHLIKTRGQQVTLRCSSQSGHNTVSWYQQALGQGPQFIFQYYREEENGRGNFPPRFSGLQFPNYSSELNVNALELDDSALYLCATSASKGMNTEAFFGQGTRLTVV.

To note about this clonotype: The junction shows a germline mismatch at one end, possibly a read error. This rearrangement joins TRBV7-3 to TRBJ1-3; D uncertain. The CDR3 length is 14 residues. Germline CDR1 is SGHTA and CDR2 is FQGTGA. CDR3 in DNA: TGTGTCAGCAGCTTAGGGAGCTCTGGAAACACCATATATTTT. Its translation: CVSSLGSSGNTIYF.

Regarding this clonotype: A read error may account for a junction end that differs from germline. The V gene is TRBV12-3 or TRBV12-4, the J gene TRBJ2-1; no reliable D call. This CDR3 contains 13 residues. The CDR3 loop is CASQFGGVNEQFF. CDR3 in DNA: TGTGCCAGCCAATTTGGCGGAGTCAATGAACAGTTCTTC.

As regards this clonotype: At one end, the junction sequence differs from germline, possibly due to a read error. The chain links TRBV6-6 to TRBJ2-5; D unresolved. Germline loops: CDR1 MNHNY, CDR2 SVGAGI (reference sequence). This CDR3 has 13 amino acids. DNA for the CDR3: TGTGGCAGCAGCCCGAACATGGTTGGGACCCAGTACTTC. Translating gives CGSSPNMVGTQYF.

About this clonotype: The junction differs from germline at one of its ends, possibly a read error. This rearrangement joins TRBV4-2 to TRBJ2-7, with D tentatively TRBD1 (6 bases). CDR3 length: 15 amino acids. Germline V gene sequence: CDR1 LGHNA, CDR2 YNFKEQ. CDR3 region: CASRQDSVRDNEQYF. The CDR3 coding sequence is TGTGCCAGCAGACAAGATAGCGTGAGGGACAACGAGCAGTACTTC.

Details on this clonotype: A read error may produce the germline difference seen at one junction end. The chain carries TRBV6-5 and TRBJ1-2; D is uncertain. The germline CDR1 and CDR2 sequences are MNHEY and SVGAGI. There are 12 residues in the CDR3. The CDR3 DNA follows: TGTGCCAGCAGATCGGCAGTCTATGGTTACACCTTC. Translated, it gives CASRSAVYGYTF.

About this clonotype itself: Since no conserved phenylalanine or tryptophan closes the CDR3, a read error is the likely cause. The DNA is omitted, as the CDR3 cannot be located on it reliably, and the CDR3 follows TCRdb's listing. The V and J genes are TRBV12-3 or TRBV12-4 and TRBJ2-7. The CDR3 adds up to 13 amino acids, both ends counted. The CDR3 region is CSSSLGFSYERYL.

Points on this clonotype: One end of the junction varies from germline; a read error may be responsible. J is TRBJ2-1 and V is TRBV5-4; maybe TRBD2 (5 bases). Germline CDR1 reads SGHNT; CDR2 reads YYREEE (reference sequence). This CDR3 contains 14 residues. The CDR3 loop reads CASTPAGSYDEQFF. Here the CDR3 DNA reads TGTGCCAGCACCCCCGCGGGCAGCTACGATGAGCAGTTCTTC.

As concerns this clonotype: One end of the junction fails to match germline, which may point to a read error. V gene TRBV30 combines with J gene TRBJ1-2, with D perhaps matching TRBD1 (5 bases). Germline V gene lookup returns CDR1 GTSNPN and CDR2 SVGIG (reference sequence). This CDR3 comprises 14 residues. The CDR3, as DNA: TGTGCCTGGACCCAGGGAAGCAAAGACTATGGCTACAAATTC. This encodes CAWTQGSKDYGYKF.

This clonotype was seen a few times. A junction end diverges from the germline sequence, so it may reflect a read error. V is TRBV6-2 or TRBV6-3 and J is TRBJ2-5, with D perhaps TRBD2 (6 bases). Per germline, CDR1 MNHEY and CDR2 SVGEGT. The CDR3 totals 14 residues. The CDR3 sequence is CASSYTGVGETQYF. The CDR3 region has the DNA TGTGCCAGTAGTTACACGGGAGTTGGCGAGACCCAGTACTTC.

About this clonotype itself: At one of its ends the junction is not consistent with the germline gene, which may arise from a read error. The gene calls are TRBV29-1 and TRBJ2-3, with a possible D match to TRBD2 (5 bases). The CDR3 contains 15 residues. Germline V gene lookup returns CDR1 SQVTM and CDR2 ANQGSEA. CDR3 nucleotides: TGCAGCGTTGAGGGCGGGCCCGGCATTACAGATACGCATCATTTT. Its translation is CSVEGGPGITDTHHF.

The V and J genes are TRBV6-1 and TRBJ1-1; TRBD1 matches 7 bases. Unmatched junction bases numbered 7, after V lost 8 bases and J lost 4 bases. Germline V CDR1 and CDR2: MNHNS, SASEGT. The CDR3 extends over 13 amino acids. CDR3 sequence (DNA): TGTGCCAGCCCCAAGTCAGGGGGCACTGAAGCTTTCTTT. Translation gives CASPKSGGTEAFF.

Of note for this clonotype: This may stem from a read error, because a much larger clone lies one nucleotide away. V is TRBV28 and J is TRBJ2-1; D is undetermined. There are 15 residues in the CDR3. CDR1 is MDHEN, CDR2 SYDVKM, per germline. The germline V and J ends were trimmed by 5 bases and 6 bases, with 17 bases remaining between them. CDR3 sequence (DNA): TGTGCCAGCAGTATTTTAGGGTTGGGCCTCAATGAGCAGTTCTTC. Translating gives CASSILGLGLNEQFF.

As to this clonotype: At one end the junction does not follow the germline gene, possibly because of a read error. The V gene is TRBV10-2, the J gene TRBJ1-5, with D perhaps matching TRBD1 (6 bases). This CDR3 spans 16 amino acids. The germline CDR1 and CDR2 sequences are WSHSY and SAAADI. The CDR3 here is CASRDMGAASNQPQHF. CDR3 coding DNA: TGCGCCAGCCGTGATATGGGGGCGGCTAGCAATCAGCCCCAGCATTTT.

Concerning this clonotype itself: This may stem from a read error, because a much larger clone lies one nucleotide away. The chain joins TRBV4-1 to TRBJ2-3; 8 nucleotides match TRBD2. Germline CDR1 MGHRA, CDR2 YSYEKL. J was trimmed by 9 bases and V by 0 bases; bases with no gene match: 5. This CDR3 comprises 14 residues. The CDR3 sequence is CASSQDVGRGTQYF. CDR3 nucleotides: TGCGCCAGCAGCCAAGATGTCGGGAGGGGGACGCAGTATTTT.

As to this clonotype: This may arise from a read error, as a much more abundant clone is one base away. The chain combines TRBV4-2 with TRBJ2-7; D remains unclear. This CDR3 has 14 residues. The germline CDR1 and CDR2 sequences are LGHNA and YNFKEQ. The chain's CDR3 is CASNQGNTGREQYF. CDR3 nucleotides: TGTGCCAGCAACCAAGGAAATACCGGCAGGGAGCAGTACTTC.

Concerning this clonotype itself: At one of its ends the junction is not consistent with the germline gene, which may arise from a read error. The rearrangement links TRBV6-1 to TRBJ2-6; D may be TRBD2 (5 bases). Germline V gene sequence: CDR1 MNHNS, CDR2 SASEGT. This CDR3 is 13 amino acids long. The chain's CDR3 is CASRTTGVNVLTF. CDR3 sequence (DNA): TGTGCCAGCAGGACAACCGGGGTCAACGTACTGACTTTC.

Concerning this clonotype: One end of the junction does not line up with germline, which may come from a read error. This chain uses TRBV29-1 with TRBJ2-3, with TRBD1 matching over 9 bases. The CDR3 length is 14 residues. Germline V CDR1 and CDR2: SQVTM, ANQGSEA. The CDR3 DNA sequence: TGCAGTGTTGATAGGACAGGGGACTCAGATACGCGGTATTTT. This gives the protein CSVDRTGDSDTRYF.

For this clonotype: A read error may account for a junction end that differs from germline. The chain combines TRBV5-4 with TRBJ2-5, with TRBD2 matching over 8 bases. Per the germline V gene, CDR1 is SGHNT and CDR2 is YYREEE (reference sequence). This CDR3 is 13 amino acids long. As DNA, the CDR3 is TGTACCAGCAGCCTGACTAGCGTAGAGACCCACTACTTC. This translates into CTSSLTSVETHYF.

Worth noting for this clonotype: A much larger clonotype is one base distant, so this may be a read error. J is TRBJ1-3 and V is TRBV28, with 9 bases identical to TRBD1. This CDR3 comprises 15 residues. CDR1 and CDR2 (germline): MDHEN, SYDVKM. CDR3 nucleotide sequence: TGTGCCAGCAGTTCGACAGGGGGTCCTGGAAAGACCATATATTTT. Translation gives CASSSTGGPGKTIYF.

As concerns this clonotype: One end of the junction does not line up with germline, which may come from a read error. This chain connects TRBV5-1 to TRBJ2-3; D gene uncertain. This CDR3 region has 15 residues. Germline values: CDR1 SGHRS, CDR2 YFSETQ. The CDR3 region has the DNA TGTGCCAGCAGCTTGGCCAGCGCCAGCACAGATACGCAGTTTTTT. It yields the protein CASSLASASTDTQFF. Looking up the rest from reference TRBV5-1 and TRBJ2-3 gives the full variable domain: KAGVTQTPRYLIKTRGQQVTLSCSPISGHRSVSWYQQTPGQGLQFLFEYFSETQRNKGNFPGRFSGRQFSNSRSEMNVSTLELGDSALYLCASSLASASTDTQFFGPGTRLTVL.

The CDR3, as DNA: TGTGCCAGCAGCCAAGTGGGTTGGGGAGAGACCCAGTACTTC. It codes for CASSQVGWGETQYF. The chain is built from TRBV4-2 and TRBJ2-5; no clear D gene. The germline V gene has CDR1 LGHNA and CDR2 YNFKEQ. V dropped 1 base and J dropped 4 bases, with 10 bases sitting between them. The CDR3 consists of 14 residues.

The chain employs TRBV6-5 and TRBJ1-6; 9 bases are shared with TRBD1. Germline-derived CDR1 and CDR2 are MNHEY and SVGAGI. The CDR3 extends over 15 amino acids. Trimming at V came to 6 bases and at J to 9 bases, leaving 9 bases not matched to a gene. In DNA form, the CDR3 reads TGTGCCAGCAGGAGAGGTACAGGGGGCAGTTCACCCCTCCACTTT. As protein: CASRRGTGGSSPLHF.

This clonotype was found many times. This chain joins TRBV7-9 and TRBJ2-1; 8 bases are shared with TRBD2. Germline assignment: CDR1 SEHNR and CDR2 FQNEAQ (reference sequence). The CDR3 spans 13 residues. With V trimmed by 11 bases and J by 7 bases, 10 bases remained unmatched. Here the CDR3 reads CAGGREVRNEQFF. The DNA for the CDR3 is TGTGCCGGGGGGCGGGAGGTGAGGAATGAGCAGTTCTTC.

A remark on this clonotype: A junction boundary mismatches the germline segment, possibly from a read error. CDR3 protein: CASRSGRLYVRERYF. The CDR3 DNA sequence: TGTGCCAGCAGGTCCGGACGGCTTTACGTGCGCGAGCGGTACTTC. This rearrangement joins TRBV11-2 to TRBJ2-7; D remains ambiguous. Germline CDR1 and CDR2: SGHAT and FQNNGV. The CDR3 has 15 amino acids.